The present T cell receptor (beta chain) was sequenced within a study of blood T cell repertoires in COVID-19. Assay: immunoSEQ multiplex PCR; the TCRdb copy retains only in-frame clones and omits some. Altogether roughly 88,000 clones are present, approximately 90% being singletons, with the ten largest covering 3% to 4.5%. The CDR3 consists of 13 residues. Germline loops: CDR1 SQVTM, CDR2 ANQGSEA. Trimming took off 6 bases at V and 2 bases at J, with 11 bases between the two ends. The material sequenced was peripheral blood. V and J are TRBV29-1 and TRBJ2-1; D possibly corresponds to TRBD2 (5 bases). The clonotype originates from a woman in her forties or fifties in a cohort sampled during active COVID-19. CDR3 in amino acids: CSVLSGTYNEQFF. For the CDR3, the DNA is TGCAGCGTACTAAGCGGAACCTACAATGAGCAGTTCTTC.